This T cell receptor (beta chain) is drawn from a study of blood T cell repertoires in COVID-19. Study-level information: Acute and convalescent COVID-19 samples came from the United States, Italy and Spain. Sources were T cells, B-cell-depleted T cells, or PBMCs; the material itself was cDNA or gDNA.

Unmatched junction bases numbered 3, after V lost 3 bases and J lost 4 bases. Germline V gives CDR1 KGHDR, CDR2 SFDVKD. This CDR3 comprises 15 residues. Authors' data handling: By means of reference gene primer amplification, nucleated cell counts were estimated. The assay was immunoSEQ multiplex PCR, and TCRdb's table has in-frame clones only and misses some. That table gives V, J and clone size, and the DNA gave D and trimming. The sample has 110,000 to 150,000 clones; around 81% are singletons. This receptor was identified in a human donor in a cohort sampled during active COVID-19. V usage is TRBV24-1 and J usage is TRBJ2-3, with 10 bases identical to TRBD2. The sample comprised peripheral blood. This CDR3 reads CATSDPSGSADTQYF. CDR3 nucleotide sequence: TGTGCCACCAGTGATCCTAGCGGGAGTGCAGATACGCAGTATTTT.